Each of the 5 T cell receptor beta chains below was sequenced from the same sample in a study of blood T cells in healthy people across ages. A J-beta primer mix and a sample-barcoded 5' primer were used in a second PCR of about 6 to 12 cycles. TCRdb reprocessed the 5' RACE reads with MiXCR, giving one entry per CDR3 protein. The sample lists over 1.5 million distinct CDR3 sequences; approximately 50% were seen once. Sample: blood. These TCRs come from a woman aged 40 to 50 in good health.

The CDR3 reads CASSYLDRGETSTDTQYF. DNA for the CDR3: TGTGCCAGCAGCTACCTGGACAGGGGAGAAACTAGCACAGATACGCAGTATTTT. The genes are TRBV7-2 and TRBJ2-3; TRBD1 matches at 9 bases. The trim removed 4 bases at V and 0 bases at J, leaving 11 bases unmatched. CDR1 and CDR2 (germline): SGHTA, FQGNSA. The CDR3 runs 18 residues.

The J gene is TRBJ2-3, the V gene TRBV13; the D call may be TRBD1 or TRBD2 (5 bases each). V was clipped by 0 bases and J by 5 bases, with 18 bases between them. The CDR3 length is 17 residues. Germline V gene lookup returns CDR1 PRHDT and CDR2 FYEKMQ (reference sequence). For the CDR3, the DNA is TGTGCCAGCAGCTTAGGCCCCGGGCAGGGCGAGGGAGATACGCAGTATTTT. Amino acid sequence: CASSLGPGQGEGDTQYF.

The CDR3 region has the DNA TGTGCCAGCAGCTTGGTCGGCGCAGGGACCTACGAGCAGTACTTC. It is translated as CASSLVGAGTYEQYF. The chain is built from TRBV5-6 and TRBJ2-7; a possible D gene is TRBD1 (5 bases). This CDR3 has 15 residues. In germline, CDR1 is SGHDT, CDR2 YYEEEE. V dropped 0 bases and J dropped 2 bases, with 12 bases sitting between them.

This clonotype was seen ten or more times. The chain employs TRBV6-2 or TRBV6-3 and TRBJ2-5, with unresolved D. The CDR3 loop spans 13 amino acids. With 5 bases removed from V and 1 base from J, the gap between germline ends came to 8 bases. Germline loops: CDR1 MNHEY, CDR2 SVGEGT. CDR3 sequence (DNA): TGTGCCAGCAGTACAGAACCCCAAGAGACCCAGTACTTC. This encodes CASSTEPQETQYF.

The chain has TRBV6-6 and TRBJ2-3; D may match TRBD1 or TRBD2 (5 bases each). With 8 bases removed from V and 2 bases from J, the gap between germline ends came to 17 bases. There are 15 residues in the CDR3. The V gene's germline CDR1 is MNHNY and CDR2 SVGAGI (reference sequence). CDR3 residues: CASGTDGAYTDTQYF. CDR3 in DNA: TGTGCCAGCGGGACGGACGGAGCATACACAGATACGCAGTATTTT.